This T cell receptor (beta chain) was documented in a study of cytomegalovirus exposure and HLA in healthy donors. PCR amplification relied on 60 Vbeta primers (plus 13 Jbeta primers). This table comes from immunoSEQ multiplex PCR, and its TCRdb copy is limited to in-frame clones, with some not included. The data contain around 120,000 clones, roughly 86% of them singletons. This CDR3 has 15 residues. V was pared by 11 bases and J by 2 bases, with 11 bases of the junction left unmatched. The germline CDR1 and CDR2 sequences are ENHRY and SYGVKD. The origin of this receptor is a man younger than 30 in good health and CMV-seronegative. Sequencing was done on a sample of PBMCs. This rearrangement joins TRBV10-3 to TRBJ2-1; 8 nucleotides agree with TRBD2. The CDR3 loop reads CAHRPRGGPYNEQFF. As DNA, the CDR3 is TGTGCCCACAGACCTCGGGGGGGCCCCTACAATGAGCAGTTCTTC.